The present TCR beta chain was sequenced within a study of blood T cell repertoires in COVID-19. In the study overall: Sites across the United States, Italy and Spain contributed samples from acute and convalescent COVID-19. PBMCs, B-cell-depleted T cells, or T cells were the source of the cDNA or gDNA that made up the material.

Seattle participants joined during active infection and were tracked over time. Germline lookup yields CDR1 SGHRS and CDR2 YFSETQ. This CDR3 has 14 residues. V lost 0 bases, J lost 2 bases, and 9 bases lay in between. Per the original methods: Nucleated cell number was recorded as an estimate derived from reference gene primer amplification. Clones were sequenced by immunoSEQ multiplex PCR, and TCRdb holds only the in-frame ones, with some missing. That table gives V, J and clone size, and the DNA gave D and trimming. The profile covers 150,000 or so clones, with 70% to 90% appearing a single time and roughly 0.53% taken by the ten largest.

The sample consisted of peripheral blood. The J gene is TRBJ2-7, the V gene TRBV5-1; weak D call: TRBD1 (5 bases). This TCR was sampled from a man in his 60s with COVID-19, enrolled during active disease. The CDR3, as DNA: TGCGCCAGCAGCTTGGGGGGCCAAACCTACGAGCAGTACTTC. Translation gives CASSLGGQTYEQYF.